A single sample gave rise to the 9 T cell receptor beta chains below, sequenced in a study of cytomegalovirus exposure and HLA in healthy donors. The PCR had 60 Vbeta and 13 Jbeta primers. Sequencing was performed with immunoSEQ multiplex PCR; in TCRdb, only in-frame clones are kept and a portion is missing. This sample's table reports tens of thousands of clones. Sequencing used PBMCs. Receptors were obtained from a woman aged 40 to 50 in good health and CMV-seropositive.

This chain links TRBV7-9 with TRBJ1-1; D possibly corresponds to TRBD1 (5 bases). Trimming cost V 1 base and J 1 base, with 10 bases left between them. Germline V lookup: CDR1 SEHNR, CDR2 FQNEAQ (reference sequence). The CDR3 has 15 amino acids. The CDR3 spells CASSLGGARNTEAFF. In DNA, the CDR3 is TGTGCCAGCAGCTTAGGGGGCGCGCGGAACACTGAAGCTTTCTTT.

The chain uses TRBV7-9 and TRBJ2-3; TRBD2 might be the D (6 bases). Between the trimmed V and J ends, which lost 5 bases and 9 bases, there was a span of 15 bases. The CDR3 totals 13 residues. Germline CDR1 reads SEHNR; CDR2 reads FQNEAQ (reference sequence). The CDR3 nucleotides read TGTGCCAGCAGCCGCCGCGGAGGGGTAACGCAGTATTTT. Amino acids: CASSRRGGVTQYF.

V is TRBV7-9 and J is TRBJ1-1, with D unresolved. Germline values: CDR1 SEHNR, CDR2 FQNEAQ (reference sequence). CDR3 length equals 13 residues. Deletions cut 5 bases from V and 2 bases from J, with 9 bases between. CDR3 sequence reads: CASSPGINTEAFF. The CDR3 bases are TGTGCCAGCAGCCCGGGAATAAACACTGAAGCTTTCTTT. Variable domain in full (rest from reference TRBV7-9 and TRBJ1-1): DTGVSQNPRHKITKRGQNVTFRCDPISEHNRLYWYRQTLGQGPEFLTYFQNEAQLEKSRLLSDRFSAERPKGSFSTLEIQRTEQGDSAMYLCASSPGINTEAFFGQGTRLTVV.

The chain carries TRBV9 and TRBJ1-2, with 11 bases aligning to TRBD1. Looked up from germline, CDR1 is SGDLS and CDR2 is YYNGEE. This CDR3 is built from 18 residues. J was trimmed by 4 bases and V by 0 bases; bases with no gene match: 11. CDR3 sequence (DNA): TGTGCCAGCAGCGTAGCGGGGACAGGGGGTTTTACTGGCTATGGCTACACCTTC. Translating gives CASSVAGTGGFTGYGYTF.

The rearrangement uses TRBV4-2 and TRBJ1-1; possibly TRBD1 for D (6 bases). V dropped 0 bases and J dropped 0 bases, with 11 bases sitting between them. CDR1 and CDR2 from the germline V gene are LGHNA and YNFKEQ. The CDR3 runs to 16 residues. The CDR3 loop is CASSQDYRALNTEAFF. CDR3 nucleotide sequence: TGTGCCAGCAGCCAAGATTACAGGGCCCTGAACACTGAAGCTTTCTTT.

The gene calls are TRBV9 and TRBJ1-1, with D hard to call. There are 14 residues in the CDR3. Per the germline V gene, CDR1 is SGDLS and CDR2 is YYNGEE. V lost 0 bases to trimming and J lost 6 bases, with 12 bases between them. The chain's CDR3 is CASSVVDTLSEAFF. CDR3 nucleotide sequence: TGTGCCAGCAGCGTAGTAGACACCCTGTCTGAAGCTTTCTTT.

The chain joins TRBV5-6 to TRBJ2-6, with TRBD1 identical over 8 bases. Germline lookup yields CDR1 SGHDT and CDR2 YYEEEE. The CDR3 sequence is 16 residues long. After removal of 4 bases from V and 0 bases from J, the junction contained 3 bases not matched to a gene. The CDR3 spells CASSGGQGSGANVLTF. The CDR3 DNA reads TGTGCCAGCAGCGGCGGACAGGGCTCTGGGGCCAACGTCCTGACTTTC.

The chain couples TRBV6-6 to TRBJ2-3, with no clear D. CDR1 is MNHNY, CDR2 SVGAGI, per germline (reference sequence). V lost 7 bases to trimming and J lost 3 bases, with 5 bases between them. This CDR3 spans 11 amino acids. The CDR3 sequence is CASTGTDTQYF. The DNA for the CDR3 is TGTGCCAGCACGGGTACAGATACGCAGTATTTT.

The rearrangement uses TRBV4-2 and TRBJ2-7; 8 nucleotides agree with TRBD1. The V segment lost 0 bases and the J segment 3 bases; nucleotides outside the gene matches: 1. Germline assignment: CDR1 LGHNA and CDR2 YNFKEQ. This CDR3 has 14 residues. The CDR3 here is CASSQDRGLYEQYF. In DNA, the CDR3 is TGTGCCAGCAGCCAAGACAGGGGGCTCTACGAGCAGTACTTC.